Presented here are 23 T cell receptor beta chains from one specimen sequenced in a study of post-analysis software for immune sequencing data. Unique molecular identifiers featured in each of the TCR beta cDNA libraries. Via MiXCR, TCRdb re-called the PCR reads, giving one row per CDR3 protein. The profile covers 150,000 to 200,000 distinct CDR3 sequences, with 30% appearing a single time and about 1.6% taken by the ten largest. No antigens are known for them. Study outcomes and limitations: With TRBV5-6, TRBV5-1 and TRBV20-1 included, about five TRBV segments were more frequent in patients than in controls.

Input material: blood. These receptors originate from a girl aged 5-17 years with multiple sclerosis.

Regarding this clonotype: Germline is not matched at one junction end, which may reflect a read error. The chain employs TRBV12-3 or TRBV12-4 and TRBJ2-1, with D unclear. The CDR3 spans 13 residues. CDR3 DNA sequence: TGTACCAGCAGCTGGGGTAGGATCGATGAGCAGTTCTTC. Translating gives CTSSWGRIDEQFF.

On this clonotype: Since a much larger clone is just one base distant, this may be a read error. The J gene is TRBJ2-5, the V gene TRBV11-2; possibly TRBD2 for D (5 bases). The J call may be in error: the DNA end matches TRBJ2-1 better. The germline CDR1 and CDR2 sequences are SGHAT and FQNNGV. There are 17 residues in the CDR3. The CDR3 spells CASRAPGMEDYQETQFF. Written as DNA, the CDR3 is TGTGCCAGCAGAGCTCCCGGGATGGAGGATTATCAAGAGACCCAGTTCTTC.

The chain is built from TRBV30 and TRBJ2-1, with no clear D. Germline CDR1 GTSNPN, CDR2 SVGIG (reference sequence). The CDR3 runs to 12 residues. V gave up 2 bases and J gave up 9 bases, with 11 bases separating them. The CDR3 loop reads CAWSFTASEQFF. In DNA, the CDR3 is TGTGCCTGGAGTTTTACGGCTAGTGAGCAGTTCTTC.

This clonotype was found once. The V call is TRBV30, the J call TRBJ1-1; TRBD1 might be the D (5 bases). The length of the CDR3 is 11 residues. The ends were cut back, 5 bases at V and 2 bases at J, with 6 bases in the middle. Per the germline V gene, CDR1 is GTSNPN and CDR2 is SVGIG (reference sequence). In DNA, the CDR3 is TGTGCCTGGGGGGGAAACACTGAAGCTTTCTTT. Its protein is CAWGGNTEAFF.

The rearrangement joins TRBV29-1 to TRBJ1-5; 8 positions match TRBD1. The germline gives CDR1 SQVTM, CDR2 ANQGSEA. The ends lost 7 bases at V and 3 bases at J; junction bases unmatched: 8. The CDR3 covers 14 residues. CDR3 in DNA: TGCAGCGCCGGGACAGGCTTTAACAATCAGCCCCAGCATTTT. Its protein product is CSAGTGFNNQPQHF.

The table lists this clonotype with many counts. J is TRBJ1-5 and V is TRBV3-1, with no clear D. V lost 3 bases to trimming and J lost 1 base, with 10 bases between them. The CDR3 extends over 15 amino acids. The V gene's germline CDR1 is LGHDT and CDR2 YNNKEL (reference sequence). The CDR3 here is CASSHGTGSNQPQHF. The CDR3 DNA is TGTGCCAGCAGCCATGGCACTGGGAGCAATCAGCCCCAGCATTTT.

This clonotype appeared many times. The V and J genes are TRBV6-6 and TRBJ2-6; no definite D call. Trimming took off 2 bases at V and 7 bases at J, with 15 bases between the two ends. Germline V gene sequence: CDR1 MNHNY, CDR2 SVGAGI (reference sequence). The CDR3 loop spans 16 amino acids. The CDR3 loop reads CASSYPPVDGANVLTF. Written as DNA, the CDR3 is TGTGCCAGCAGTTACCCCCCGGTGGACGGTGCCAACGTCCTGACTTTC.

This chain joins TRBV7-9 and TRBJ1-4, with 9 bases lining up with TRBD1. Per germline, CDR1 SEHNR and CDR2 FQNEAQ (reference sequence). The V segment lost 5 bases and the J segment 14 bases; nucleotides outside the gene matches: 12. This CDR3 is built from 14 residues. The CDR3 sequence is CASSPAGQGVKLFF. The CDR3, as DNA: TGTGCCAGCAGCCCCGCGGGACAGGGCGTAAAGCTGTTTTTT.

The chain has TRBV29-1 and TRBJ1-1; D remains ambiguous. The germline V and J ends were trimmed by 7 bases and 7 bases, with 10 bases remaining between them. Germline CDR1 SQVTM, CDR2 ANQGSEA. The CDR3 covers 10 residues. The CDR3 DNA reads as TGCAGCGCTCGGCGCAGTGAAGCTTTCTTT. It specifies CSARRSEAFF.

Ten or more counts support this clonotype. The V and J genes are TRBV5-6 and TRBJ2-7; D is perhaps TRBD2 (7 bases). Trimming took off 2 bases at V and 6 bases at J, with 15 bases between the two ends. This CDR3 comprises 14 residues. Germline CDR1 is SGHDT and CDR2 is YYEEEE. The CDR3: CASSFGGGQGEQYF. The CDR3 DNA is TGTGCCAGCAGCTTTGGCGGGGGCCAGGGCGAGCAGTACTTC.

In its sample, this clonotype was seen many times. The chain links TRBV7-2 to TRBJ2-1; D is undetermined. V lost 5 bases to trimming and J lost 10 bases, with 9 bases between them. The CDR3 is 11 amino acids. In germline, CDR1 is SGHTA, CDR2 FQGNSA. The DNA for the CDR3 is TGTGCCAGCAGCCCCCTTTTAGAGCAGTTCTTC. It codes for CASSPLLEQFF. The complete variable domain, with remaining parts taken from reference TRBV7-2 and TRBJ2-1, reads GAGVSQSPSNKVTEKGKDVELRCDPISGHTALYWYRQSLGQGLEFLIYFQGNSAPDKSGLPSDRFSAERTGGSVSTLTIQRTQQEDSAVYLCASSPLLEQFFGPGTRLTVL.

J is TRBJ1-1 and V is TRBV9, with TRBD1 as a possible D gene (6 bases). The CDR3 runs 20 residues. CDR1 SGDLS and CDR2 YYNGEE come from the germline V gene. V was cut by 1 base and J by 3 bases, with 28 bases left in between. CDR3 bases: TGTGCCAGCAGCGTAATCGCGGGGGCTAGAGGGGAGGACCCGGACACTGAAGCTTTCTTT. Encoded protein: CASSVIAGARGEDPDTEAFF.

This clonotype appeared a few times. The J gene is TRBJ2-3, the V gene TRBV14; 7 bases are shared with TRBD2. Trimming cost V 0 bases and J 6 bases; bases outside gene matches: 9. The germline V gene encodes CDR1 SGHDN and CDR2 FVKESK. The CDR3 has 16 amino acids. The CDR3 here is CASSQEVLPGGDTQYF. The CDR3 bases are TGTGCCAGCAGCCAAGAGGTTCTACCCGGGGGGGATACGCAGTATTTT.

A single count supports this clonotype. The CDR3 reads CATSDTQGANTGELFF. CDR3 bases: TGTGCCACCAGTGATACGCAGGGGGCGAACACCGGGGAGCTGTTTTTT. The chain joins TRBV24-1 to TRBJ2-2; 7 positions match TRBD1. Germline CDR1 KGHDR, CDR2 SFDVKD. This CDR3 is built from 16 residues. J lost 0 bases, V lost 3 bases, and 3 bases had no gene match.

This clonotype has just one count. A single base separates this from a much larger clone, so it may be a read error. This rearrangement joins TRBV6-6 to TRBJ2-7; tentatively, D is TRBD2 (6 bases). V shed 8 bases and J shed 6 bases, with 17 bases lying between them. The CDR3 contains 13 residues. Germline CDR1 and CDR2: MNHNY and SVGAGI (reference sequence). The CDR3, as DNA: TGTGCCAGCGGTGGGGGGAGATACTGCGAGCAGTACTTC. Translation gives CASGGGRYCEQYF.

This chain connects TRBV27 to TRBJ1-2, with 7 bases fitting TRBD1. CDR3 length: 14 amino acids. Germline assignment: CDR1 MNHEY and CDR2 SMNVEV (reference sequence). V shed 5 bases and J 7 bases; nucleotides not matched to a gene: 10. The CDR3 DNA is TGTGCCAGCAGTCCAACCTTAAACAGGGGTGGCTACACCTTC. Encoded protein: CASSPTLNRGGYTF.

V gene TRBV7-8 combines with J gene TRBJ1-1, with D perhaps TRBD1 (5 bases). Germline CDR1 SGHVS, CDR2 FQNEAQ. The CDR3 extends over 15 amino acids. The V end lost 0 bases, the J end lost 2 bases, and 10 bases lay between the germline ends. CDR3 sequence reads: CASSLAGGTNTEAFF. CDR3 DNA: TGTGCCAGCAGCTTAGCAGGCGGGACTAACACTGAAGCTTTCTTT.

A few counts support this clonotype. A junction end diverges from the germline sequence, so it may reflect a read error. This chain links TRBV7-2 with TRBJ1-2, with 7 bases matching TRBD1. Germline V CDR1 and CDR2: SGHTA, FQGNSA. This CDR3 is built from 14 residues. The CDR3 region has the DNA TGTGCCAGCAACTTAGTAGGGACAGACTATGGCTACACCTTC. This sequence encodes CASNLVGTDYGYTF.

Of note for this clonotype: One base away lies a much larger clone, so this may be a sequencing read error. This chain links TRBV5-6 with TRBJ2-1; maybe TRBD2 (6 bases). The better agreement between TRBJ2-7 and the DNA end casts doubt on the J call. This CDR3 spans 16 amino acids. From germline, CDR1 is SGHDT and CDR2 YYEEEE. The CDR3 region has the DNA TGTGCCAGCAGCTTGTGGGGACTGGCCTCCTACAATGAGCAGTACTTC. Protein product: CASSLWGLASYNEQYF.

The chain is built from TRBV10-3 and TRBJ1-1; D unresolved. Germline loops: CDR1 ENHRY, CDR2 SYGVKD. Between the trimmed V and J ends, which lost 2 bases and 3 bases, there was a span of 13 bases. The CDR3 totals 15 residues. The CDR3 protein is CAISEPASGHTEAFF. CDR3 nucleotide sequence: TGTGCCATCAGTGAGCCGGCCTCAGGTCACACTGAAGCTTTCTTT.

This clonotype was observed at least ten times. This chain joins TRBV20-1 and TRBJ2-1; 14 bases match TRBD2. The CDR3 contains 15 residues. V shed 6 bases, J shed 8 bases, and the junction held 9 bases outside the gene matches. Germline values: CDR1 DFQATT, CDR2 SNEGSKA (reference sequence). The DNA for the CDR3 is TGCAGTGCCAATTCCGGGACTAGCGGGAGCTATGAGCAGTTCTTC. Its protein is CSANSGTSGSYEQFF.

The V gene is TRBV7-9, the J gene TRBJ2-1, with D possibly matching TRBD2 (5 bases). The V end lost 5 bases, the J end lost 2 bases, and 10 bases lay between the germline ends. CDR1 SEHNR and CDR2 FQNEAQ come from the germline V gene (reference sequence). This CDR3 contains 14 residues. CDR3 bases: TGTGCCAGCAGCCCCCCCGGGACCTACAATGAGCAGTTCTTC. It is translated as CASSPPGTYNEQFF.

This clonotype was counted a few times. V is TRBV6-2 or TRBV6-3 and J is TRBJ1-2; maybe TRBD1 (5 bases). The germline gives CDR1 MNHEY, CDR2 SVGEGT. V was trimmed by 7 bases and J by 3 bases, leaving 15 bases between them. CDR3 size: 14 residues. This CDR3 reads CASIHRHRDYGYTF. For the CDR3, the DNA is TGTGCCAGCATTCACAGGCACCGGGACTATGGCTACACCTTC.